This TCR beta chain emerged from a study of identical twins. Among all donors, each was a healthy Caucasian. TCRdb re-called the 5' RACE reads through MiXCR, storing one row per CDR3 protein. The table records 500,000 to 600,000 distinct CDR3 sequences, 22% of them present only once. This CDR3 has 13 residues. V gave up 3 bases and J gave up 11 bases, with 14 bases separating them. CDR1 and CDR2 from the germline V gene are MNHNS and SASEGT. This clonotype was seen many times. Its antigen is currently unknown. Study-wide results and caveats: A lower insertion count was a feature of abundant cord blood beta clonotypes, with no such feature in memory repertoires.

These data also formed part of another study, on T cells expressing NK-cell markers. In that study: More than 5 donors had dominant NKG2C+ clonotypes that comprised about 1.0-8% of their CD8+ T cells. In several donors, dominant clonotypes made up about 25-65% of CD3+CD56-NKG2C+ cells.

The sample comprised CD4+ T cells sorted from blood. The TCR comes from a woman aged 18-35 years in good health. V and J are TRBV6-1 and TRBJ1-5; TRBD1 is a possible D gene (6 bases). The CDR3 DNA follows: TGTGCCAGCAGTGAGGACCAGACAGGTGCCCAGCATTTT. It encodes CASSEDQTGAQHF.